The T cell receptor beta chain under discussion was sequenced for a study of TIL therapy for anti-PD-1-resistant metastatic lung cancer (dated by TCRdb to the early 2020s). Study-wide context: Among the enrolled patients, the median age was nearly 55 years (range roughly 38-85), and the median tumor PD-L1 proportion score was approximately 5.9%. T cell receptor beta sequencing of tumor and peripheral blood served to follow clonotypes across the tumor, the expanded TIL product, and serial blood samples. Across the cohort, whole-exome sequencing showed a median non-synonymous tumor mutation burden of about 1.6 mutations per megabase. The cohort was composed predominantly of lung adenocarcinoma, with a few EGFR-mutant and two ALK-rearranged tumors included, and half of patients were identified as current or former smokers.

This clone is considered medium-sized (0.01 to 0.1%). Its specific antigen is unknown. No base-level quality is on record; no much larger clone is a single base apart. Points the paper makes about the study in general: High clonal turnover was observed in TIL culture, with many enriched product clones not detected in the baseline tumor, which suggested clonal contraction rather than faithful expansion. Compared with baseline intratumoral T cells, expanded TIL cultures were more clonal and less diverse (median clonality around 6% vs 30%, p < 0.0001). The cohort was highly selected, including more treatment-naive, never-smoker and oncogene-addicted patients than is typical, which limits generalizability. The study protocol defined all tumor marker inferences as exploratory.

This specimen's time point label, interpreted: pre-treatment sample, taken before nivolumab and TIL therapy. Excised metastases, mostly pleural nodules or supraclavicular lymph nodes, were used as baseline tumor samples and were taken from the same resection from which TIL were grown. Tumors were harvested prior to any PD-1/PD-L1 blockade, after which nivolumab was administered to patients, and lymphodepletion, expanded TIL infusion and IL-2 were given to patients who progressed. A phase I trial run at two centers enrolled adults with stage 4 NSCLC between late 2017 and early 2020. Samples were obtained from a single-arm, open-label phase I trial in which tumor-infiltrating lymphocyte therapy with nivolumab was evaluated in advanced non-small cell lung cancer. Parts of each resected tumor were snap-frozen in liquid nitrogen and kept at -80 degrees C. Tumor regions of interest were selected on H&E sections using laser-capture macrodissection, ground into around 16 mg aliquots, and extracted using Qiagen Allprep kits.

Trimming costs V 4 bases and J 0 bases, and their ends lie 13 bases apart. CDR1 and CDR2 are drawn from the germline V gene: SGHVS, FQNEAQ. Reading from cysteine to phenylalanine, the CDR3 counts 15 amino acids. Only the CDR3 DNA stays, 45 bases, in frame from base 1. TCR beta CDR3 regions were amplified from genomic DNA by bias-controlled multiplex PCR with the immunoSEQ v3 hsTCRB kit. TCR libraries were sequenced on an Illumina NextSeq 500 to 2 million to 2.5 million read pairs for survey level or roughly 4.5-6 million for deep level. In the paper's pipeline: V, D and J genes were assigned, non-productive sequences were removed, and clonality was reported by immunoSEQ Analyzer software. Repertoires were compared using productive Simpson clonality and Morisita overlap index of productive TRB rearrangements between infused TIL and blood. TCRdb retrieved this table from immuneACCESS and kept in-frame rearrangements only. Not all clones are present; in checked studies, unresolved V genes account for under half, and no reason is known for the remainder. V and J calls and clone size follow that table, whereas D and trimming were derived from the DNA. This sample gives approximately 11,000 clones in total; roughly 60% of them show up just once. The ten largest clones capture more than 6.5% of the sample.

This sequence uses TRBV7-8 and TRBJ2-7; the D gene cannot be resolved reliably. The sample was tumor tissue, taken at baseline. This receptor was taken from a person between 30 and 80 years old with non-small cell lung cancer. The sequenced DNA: TGTGCCAGCAGCTACCGGACCGTCAGCTCCTACGAGCAGTACTTC. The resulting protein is CASSYRTVSSYEQYF.